Sequencing of this TCR beta chain was carried out in a study of vaccination effects on CD4 cells after COVID-19. Germline V gene lookup returns CDR1 SGHNT and CDR2 YYREEE (reference sequence). V trimming: 4 bases; J trimming: 4 bases; junction bases outside the gene matches: 8. There are 15 residues in the CDR3. Subsequent to a culture period of roughly 11 days, CD4+ T cells were isolated. With respect to this clone: Its antigen is not known.

Findings and limits, study-wide: Marked clonal contraction was seen in infection- and vaccine-induced clones late after vaccination.

The assay was immunoSEQ multiplex PCR, and TCRdb's table has in-frame clones only and misses some. In the table there are 50,000 or so clones, 67% of which are singletons. The sequence was obtained from a human donor who received a COVID-19 vaccine. The sequencing here drew on CD4+ T cells from PBMCs cultured without peptide, taken before COVID-19 vaccination. The V call is TRBV5-4, the J call TRBJ1-1, with 9 nucleotides matching TRBD1. This chain's CDR3 is CASSLPQGASTEAFF. CDR3 nucleotide sequence: TGTGCCAGCAGCCTACCACAGGGGGCGAGCACTGAAGCTTTCTTT.